This T cell receptor (beta chain) is drawn from a study of blood T cell repertoires in COVID-19. Across the study: Acute and convalescent COVID-19 samples came from the United States, Italy and Spain. PBMCs, B-cell-depleted T cells, or T cells provided the cDNA or gDNA that made up the material.

Recruits, aged about 18 to 100 years, lived in roughly 22 US areas. Grouping used clinical history reported by participants in a survey and questionnaire. Trimming cost V 2 bases and J 8 bases; bases outside gene matches: 2. The CDR3 consists of 12 residues. Repertoires were generated with immunoSEQ multiplex PCR, while TCRdb's copy carries only in-frame clones and drops some. The data show around 300,000 clones, around 87% seen once. The chain employs TRBV12-3 or TRBV12-4 and TRBJ1-2; 7 nucleotides agree with TRBD1. Sequencing used PBMCs or T cells enriched from blood (not recorded which). This TCR was sampled from a woman aged 18-30 years with acute COVID-19. CDR3 protein: CASSLKGAGYTF. The CDR3 DNA reads as TGTGCCAGCAGTTTAAAGGGGGCAGGCTACACCTTC.